The 31 T cell receptor beta chains below all came from one sample that was sequenced in a study of TIL therapy for anti-PD-1-resistant metastatic lung cancer. The libraries were made with immunoSEQ v3. Sequenced by immunoSEQ multiplex PCR; TCRdb stores in-frame clones only, minus some. The sample consists of around 100,000 clones, just over 65% of them appearing once. Time point: pre-treatment sample, taken before nivolumab and TIL therapy. Most excised metastases sampled were pleural nodules or supraclavicular lymph nodes. Here the sequenced sample was tumor tissue, taken at baseline. The receptor source for this set is a person between 30 and 80 years old with non-small cell lung cancer.

This clone was counted once. The rearrangement joins TRBV9 to TRBJ2-1, with TRBD2 as a possible D gene (5 bases). The ends were cut back, 0 bases at V and 9 bases at J, with 13 bases in the middle. This CDR3 is 14 amino acids long. From germline, CDR1 is SGDLS and CDR2 YYNGEE. CDR3 sequence: CASSVELGWGEQFF. The CDR3 region has the DNA TGTGCCAGCAGCGTAGAACTAGGGTGGGGTGAGCAGTTCTTC.

There are a few counts of this clone. This sequence joins TRBV18 and TRBJ1-1; a weak D match, TRBD1 (6 bases). Germline CDR1 and CDR2: KGHSH and LQKENI. V shed 4 bases and J shed 0 bases, with 12 bases lying between them. This CDR3 has 15 amino acids. The CDR3 sequence is CASSQAQGLNTEAFF. CDR3 DNA sequence: TGTGCCAGCTCACAAGCACAGGGTCTGAACACTGAAGCTTTCTTT.

The chain joins TRBV27 to TRBJ2-7; the D gene is possibly TRBD1 (5 bases). The CDR3 is made up of 16 amino acids. The germline gives CDR1 MNHEY, CDR2 SMNVEV (reference sequence). Between the trimmed V and J ends, which lost 7 bases and 0 bases, there was a span of 19 bases. The DNA for the CDR3 is TGTGCCAGCAATTTCGGTCGGGCAGGGAACTCCTACGAGCAGTACTTC. Protein: CASNFGRAGNSYEQYF.

This clone was seen once. The V call is TRBV15, the J call TRBJ2-1, with TRBD2 identical over 7 bases. Germline values: CDR1 LNHNV, CDR2 YYDKDF (reference sequence). V lost 0 bases to trimming and J lost 2 bases; unmatched junction nucleotides: 7. The CDR3 has 17 amino acids. The CDR3 is CATSRDAQRGAYNEQFF. CDR3 sequence (DNA): TGTGCCACCAGCAGAGATGCCCAGCGGGGAGCCTACAATGAGCAGTTCTTC.

J is TRBJ2-5 and V is TRBV30; TRBD2 agrees at 12 bases. Trimming removed 3 bases from V and 5 bases from J; junction bases left unmatched: 4. The CDR3 contains 14 residues. CDR1 GTSNPN and CDR2 SVGIG come from the germline V gene (reference sequence). The DNA of the CDR3 is TGTGCCTGGAGCGGACTAGCGGGACGGGAGACCCAGTACTTC. It encodes CAWSGLAGRETQYF.

This chain links TRBV7-6 with TRBJ2-7, with 8 bases aligning to TRBD2. V gave up 5 bases and J gave up 0 bases; unmatched junction bases: 12. Germline V lookup: CDR1 SGHVS, CDR2 FNYEAQ. The CDR3 has 17 amino acids. CDR3 sequence reads: CASSEPPGLGPSYEQYF. CDR3 DNA sequence: TGTGCCAGCAGCGAACCACCGGGACTAGGTCCCTCCTACGAGCAGTACTTC.

This clone was found once. V and J are TRBV29-1 and TRBJ1-1; a weak D match, TRBD1 (5 bases). V lost 3 bases and J 11 bases, leaving 16 bases between the germline ends. Germline CDR1 is SQVTM and CDR2 is ANQGSEA. The CDR3 is 12 amino acids. CDR3 sequence: CSVDRVREEAFF. The CDR3 region has the DNA TGCAGCGTTGACAGAGTCAGGGAGGAGGCTTTCTTT. Supplemented by reference TRBV29-1 and TRBJ1-1, the full variable domain reads SAVISQKPSRDICQRGTSLTIQCQVDSQVTMMFWYRQQPGQSLTLIATANQGSEATYESGFVIDKFPISRPNLTFSTLTVSNMSPEDSSIYLCSVDRVREEAFFGQGTRLTVV.

This clone was recorded once. The V call is TRBV5-4, the J call TRBJ2-5; 13 bases are a match to TRBD2. This CDR3 has 15 residues. The J segment lost 3 bases and the V segment lost 4 bases, leaving 3 bases of the junction unmatched. From germline, CDR1 is SGHNT and CDR2 YYREEE (reference sequence). As DNA, the CDR3 is TGTGCCAGCAGCCAAACTAGCGGGAGGGAAGAGACCCAGTACTTC. It yields the protein CASSQTSGREETQYF.

DNA for the CDR3: TGTGCCAGCAGTACCGGACAGGGGCCCTACAATGAGCAGTTCTTC. Encoded protein: CASSTGQGPYNEQFF. The chain uses TRBV7-3 and TRBJ2-1; TRBD1 matches at 9 bases. The V gene end was trimmed by 6 bases and the J gene end by 2 bases; junction bases not matched to a gene: 5. CDR1 is SGHTA and CDR2 is FQGTGA in the germline V gene. This CDR3 contains 15 residues.

This sequence joins TRBV6-5 and TRBJ2-7; D is uncertain. The CDR3 sequence is 15 residues long. The germline CDR1 and CDR2 sequences are MNHEY and SVGAGI. The ends were cut back, 2 bases at V and 4 bases at J, with 15 bases in the middle. CDR3 protein: CASSYGRTETYEQYF. CDR3 DNA sequence: TGTGCCAGCAGTTACGGCAGGACGGAAACTTACGAGCAGTACTTC.

J is TRBJ1-3 and V is TRBV5-4, with D tentatively TRBD1 (5 bases). CDR1 and CDR2 from the germline V gene are SGHNT and YYREEE (reference sequence). Trimming left V 4 bases short and J 4 bases short, with 15 bases between. This CDR3 contains 15 residues. As DNA, the CDR3 is TGTGCCAGCAGCCTGGGGGGTACGGGGGGAAACACCATATATTTT. It encodes CASSLGGTGGNTIYF.

This clone has a handful of counts. CDR3 sequence: CASRPGRQGNYGYTF. CDR3 bases: TGTGCCAGCAGGCCGGGGCGACAGGGAAACTATGGCTACACCTTC. The J gene is TRBJ1-2, the V gene TRBV27; 7 nucleotides match TRBD1. This CDR3 is built from 15 residues. Losses at the gene ends were 6 bases for V and 2 bases for J; bases not matched to a gene: 9. Germline V gene sequence: CDR1 MNHEY, CDR2 SMNVEV (reference sequence).

CDR3 DNA: TGTGCCAGCAGCTTAGGCCCAGAGCGCTACAATGAGCAGTTCTTC. The encoded protein is CASSLGPERYNEQFF. The V call is TRBV7-3, the J call TRBJ2-1; unclear D gene. Germline V gene sequence: CDR1 SGHTA, CDR2 FQGTGA. V was cut by 2 bases and J by 3 bases, with 11 bases left in between. CDR3 length: 15 amino acids.

This chain connects TRBV11-1 to TRBJ1-2; 7 bases fit TRBD1. Germline V gene sequence: CDR1 SGHAT, CDR2 FQDESV (reference sequence). J gave up 2 bases and V 4 bases, and 4 bases lay outside the gene matches. The CDR3 contains 14 residues. CDR3 DNA sequence: TGTGCCAGCAGCTCTGGACAGGAAAACTATGGCTACACCTTC. Residues: CASSSGQENYGYTF.

This clone was found once. The rearrangement links TRBV27 to TRBJ2-7; TRBD1 might be the D (6 bases). Trimming cost V 3 bases and J 5 bases, with 20 bases left between them. CDR1 MNHEY and CDR2 SMNVEV come from the germline V gene (reference sequence). This CDR3 has 16 residues. The CDR3 reads CASSFRGLGGINEQYF. In DNA form, the CDR3 reads TGTGCCAGCAGTTTTAGAGGGTTAGGGGGTATCAACGAGCAGTACTTC.

This clone was counted ten times or more. The genes are TRBV11-2 and TRBJ1-5; a possible D gene is TRBD1 (5 bases). The V end lost 6 bases, the J end lost 7 bases, and 13 bases lay between the germline ends. There are 13 residues in the CDR3. Germline CDR1 SGHAT, CDR2 FQNNGV. The CDR3 loop reads CASSSSRDQPQHF. In DNA form, the CDR3 reads TGTGCCAGCAGTTCATCTAGGGACCAGCCCCAGCATTTT.

Only one count was recorded for this clone. V gene TRBV3-1 (or the pseudogene TRBV3-2) combines with J gene TRBJ2-1, with D possibly being TRBD2 (5 bases). V was trimmed by 6 bases and J by 4 bases, leaving 13 bases between them. Germline V gene sequence: CDR1 LGHDT, CDR2 YNNKEL (reference sequence). The CDR3 spans 14 residues. CDR3: CASSWGVSYNEQFF. CDR3 DNA: TGTGCCAGCAGTTGGGGAGTCTCATACAATGAGCAGTTCTTC.

This sequence joins TRBV28 and TRBJ1-4, with unresolved D. There are 15 residues in the CDR3. Trimming pared 6 bases from V and 3 bases from J, leaving 14 bases between. Germline V gene data show CDR1 as MDHEN and CDR2 as SYDVKM. The DNA of the CDR3 is TGTGCCAGCAGCCCCCCGGGGTCCGCTAATGAAAAACTGTTTTTT. Protein product: CASSPPGSANEKLFF.

The chain links TRBV4-1 to TRBJ1-1, with D possibly matching TRBD1 (5 bases). Trimming took 2 bases from V and 1 from J, leaving 11 bases between them. Looked up from germline, CDR1 is MGHRA and CDR2 is YSYEKL. The CDR3 has 15 residues. The CDR3 protein is CASSQSQGTNTEAFF. In DNA form, the CDR3 reads TGCGCCAGCAGCCAATCCCAGGGCACGAACACTGAAGCTTTCTTT.

In regard to this clone: This clone may be a read error of a much larger clone one base away. J is TRBJ2-3 and V is TRBV11-2; D is unresolved. V was pared by 7 bases and J by 3 bases, with 14 bases between. Looked up from germline, CDR1 is SGHAT and CDR2 is FQNNGV. The CDR3 spans 14 residues. This CDR3 is CASNLSRSTDTQYF. CDR3 coding DNA: TGTGCCAGCAACCTATCCCGATCGACAGATACGCAGTATTTT.

This chain links TRBV7-8 with TRBJ2-1, with 7 bases identical to TRBD1. This CDR3 has 16 amino acids. J lost 4 bases, V lost 3 bases, and 9 bases had no gene match. The germline V gene has CDR1 SGHVS and CDR2 FQNEAQ. DNA for the CDR3: TGTGCCAGCAGCTTTCCCAAAACGGGACAGTACAATGAGCAGTTCTTC. Amino acids: CASSFPKTGQYNEQFF.

The CDR3 DNA reads TGTGCCAGCAGCTTGAGGATCAGGTACCAAGAGACCCAGTACTTC. Protein: CASSLRIRYQETQYF. This chain joins TRBV11-2 and TRBJ2-5; D not certain. The V end lost 3 bases, the J end lost 0 bases, and 11 bases lay between the germline ends. This CDR3 is 15 amino acids long. Germline-derived CDR1 and CDR2 are SGHAT and FQNNGV. Based on the CDR3 plus reference TRBV11-2 and TRBJ2-5, the full variable domain is EAGVAQSPRYKIIEKRQSVAFWCNPISGHATLYWYQQILGQGPKLLIQFQNNGVVDDSQLPKDRFSAERLKGVDSTLKIQPAKLEDSAVYLCASSLRIRYQETQYFGPGTRLLVL.

The rearrangement uses TRBV12-3 or TRBV12-4 and TRBJ1-1; D perhaps matches TRBD1 (5 bases). V lost 7 bases to trimming and J lost 7 bases, with 16 bases between them. This CDR3 is 13 amino acids long. In DNA, the CDR3 is TGTGCCAGCACCAGGGCCCAGAGGGGTGAAGCTTTCTTT. The encoded protein is CASTRAQRGEAFF.

This clone occurred a few times. The chain couples TRBV20-1 to TRBJ1-2; a possible D gene is TRBD1 (6 bases). CDR3 length: 10 amino acids. Germline CDR1 is DFQATT and CDR2 is SNEGSKA (reference sequence). Trimming took 8 bases from V and 7 from J, leaving 11 bases between them. This CDR3 is CSLAGVGYTF. CDR3 nucleotides: TGCAGTTTAGCAGGGGTTGGCTACACCTTC.

This rearrangement joins TRBV25-1 to TRBJ2-7, with 8 bases identical to TRBD1. V lost 5 bases to trimming and J lost 2 bases; unmatched junction nucleotides: 8. The CDR3 runs 15 residues. Germline CDR1 MGHDK, CDR2 SYGVNS. CDR3 loop: CASSSRDRRTYEQYF. CDR3 coding DNA: TGTGCCAGCAGTAGCCGGGACAGGAGAACCTACGAGCAGTACTTC.

The genes are TRBV5-1 and TRBJ1-2; tentatively, D is TRBD1 (5 bases). Germline CDR1 is SGHRS and CDR2 is YFSETQ. This CDR3 spans 13 amino acids. Trimming cost V 3 bases and J 7 bases, with 13 bases left between them. Written as DNA, the CDR3 is TGCGCCAGCAGCTCGGGGAGGGGCGGTGGCTACACCTTC. Protein: CASSSGRGGGYTF.

The gene calls are TRBV5-1 and TRBJ2-3; 10 bases align to TRBD2. Germline CDR1 reads SGHRS; CDR2 reads YFSETQ. The CDR3 consists of 16 residues. V shed 0 bases, J shed 3 bases, and the junction held 4 bases outside the gene matches. DNA for the CDR3: TGCGCCAGCAGCTTGGGGGCTAGCGGGGGAACAGATACGCAGTATTTT. The encoded protein is CASSLGASGGTDTQYF.

The chain recombines TRBV19 with TRBJ2-1; tentatively, D is TRBD2 (5 bases). The V end lost 10 bases, the J end lost 4 bases, and 5 bases lay between the germline ends. Germline V gives CDR1 LNHDA, CDR2 SQIVND (reference sequence). The CDR3 loop spans 10 amino acids. The CDR3: CATGYNEQFF. Here the CDR3 DNA reads TGTGCCACGGGGTACAATGAGCAGTTCTTC.

This rearrangement joins TRBV28 to TRBJ1-1, with no clear D. CDR3 length equals 13 residues. The germline CDR1 and CDR2 sequences are MDHEN and SYDVKM. V gave up 3 bases and J gave up 4 bases, with 9 bases separating them. CDR3 amino acids: CASSFQNPTEAFF. The CDR3 DNA reads TGTGCCAGCAGTTTCCAGAACCCCACTGAAGCTTTCTTT.

This clone came up a few times. The genes are TRBV6-5 and TRBJ2-7, with TRBD1 matching 9 bases. Germline V CDR1 and CDR2: MNHEY, SVGAGI. With V trimmed by 2 bases and J by 5 bases, 10 bases remained unmatched. The CDR3 totals 16 residues. The CDR3 region is CASSYRAGQGTHEQYF. The DNA of the CDR3 is TGTGCCAGCAGTTACAGGGCGGGACAGGGAACCCACGAGCAGTACTTC.

This clone turned up a few times. The chain joins TRBV5-6 to TRBJ2-1; D is uncertain. The CDR3 covers 11 residues. Trimming left V 0 bases short and J 15 bases short, with 10 bases between. Germline CDR1 and CDR2: SGHDT and YYEEEE. CDR3 sequence reads: CASSLGPGRFF. In DNA, the CDR3 is TGTGCCAGCAGCTTGGGCCCCGGAAGGTTCTTC.